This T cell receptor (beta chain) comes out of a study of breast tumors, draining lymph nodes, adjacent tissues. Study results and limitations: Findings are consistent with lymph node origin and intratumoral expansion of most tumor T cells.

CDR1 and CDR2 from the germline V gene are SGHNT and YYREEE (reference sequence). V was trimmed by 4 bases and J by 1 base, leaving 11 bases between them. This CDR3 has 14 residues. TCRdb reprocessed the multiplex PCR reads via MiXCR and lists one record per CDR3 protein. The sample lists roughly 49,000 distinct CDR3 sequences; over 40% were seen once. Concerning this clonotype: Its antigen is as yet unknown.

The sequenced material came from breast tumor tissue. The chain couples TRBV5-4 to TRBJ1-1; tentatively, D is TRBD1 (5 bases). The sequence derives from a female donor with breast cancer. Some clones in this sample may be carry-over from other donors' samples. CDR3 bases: TGTGCCAGCAGCGGGGGACTGAAGAACACTGAAGCTTTCTTT. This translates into CASSGGLKNTEAFF.